This entry is about one TCR beta chain. The data belong to a study of T cell responses to AZD1222 COVID-19 vaccine. This CDR3 has 13 residues. Germline CDR1 is DFQATT and CDR2 is SNEGSKA (reference sequence). Trimming at V came to 3 bases and at J to 3 bases, leaving 2 bases not matched to a gene. Sequencing used immunoSEQ multiplex PCR; TCRdb keeps in-frame clones, though not all of them. The table includes 98,000 or so clones, about nine tenths detected once. The chain recombines TRBV20-1 with TRBJ1-5, with 7 bases matching TRBD1. The sample consisted of peripheral blood, taken 28 days after the second AZD1222 dose. The TCR was taken from an adult who received the AZD1222 COVID-19 vaccine. The CDR3 sequence is CSASGTVNQPQHF. Here the CDR3 DNA reads TGCAGTGCTAGTGGGACAGTCAATCAGCCCCAGCATTTT.